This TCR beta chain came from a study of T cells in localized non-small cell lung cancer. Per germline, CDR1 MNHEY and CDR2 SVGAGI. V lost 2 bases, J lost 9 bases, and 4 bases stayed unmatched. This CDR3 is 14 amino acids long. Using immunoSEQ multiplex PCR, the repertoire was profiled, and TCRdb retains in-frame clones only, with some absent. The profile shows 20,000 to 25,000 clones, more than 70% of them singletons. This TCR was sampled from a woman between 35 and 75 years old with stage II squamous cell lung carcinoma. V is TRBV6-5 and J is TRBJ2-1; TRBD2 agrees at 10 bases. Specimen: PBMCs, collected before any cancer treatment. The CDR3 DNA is TGTGCCAGCAGTTACACGGGGACTAGCGCTGAGCAGTTCTTC. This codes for CASSYTGTSAEQFF.